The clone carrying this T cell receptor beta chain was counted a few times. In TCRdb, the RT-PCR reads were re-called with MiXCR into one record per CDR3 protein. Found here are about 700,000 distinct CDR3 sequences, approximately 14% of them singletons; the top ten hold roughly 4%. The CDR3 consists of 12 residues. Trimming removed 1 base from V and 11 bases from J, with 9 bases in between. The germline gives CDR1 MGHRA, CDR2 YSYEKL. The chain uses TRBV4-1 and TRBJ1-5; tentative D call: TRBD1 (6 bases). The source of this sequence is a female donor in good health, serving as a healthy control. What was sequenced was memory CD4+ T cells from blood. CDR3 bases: TGCGCCAGCAGCCAAGTGGGGGCGGCCCAGCATTTT. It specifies CASSQVGAAQHF.